Listed here are 10 T cell receptor beta chains from one sample, sequenced in a study of shared clonotypes between healthy human individuals. The repertoire was sequenced with immunoSEQ multiplex PCR; TCRdb's copy has only in-frame clones and lacks some. The sample shows approximately 1.1 million clones, around three quarters of them seen only once. Sequences were obtained from memory CD4+ T cells from PBMCs. Documented subset: CD45RA-negative fraction. Receptors originate from a man between 18 and 35 years old in good health. Some clones in this sample may be carry-over from other donors' samples.

CDR3 amino acids: CASSLGTSGANVLTF. The DNA of the CDR3 is TGCGCCAGCAGCCTAGGGACCTCTGGGGCCAACGTCCTGACTTTC. V and J are TRBV5-1 and TRBJ2-6; D could derive from TRBD1 or TRBD2 (5 bases each). The CDR3 has 15 residues. Per germline, CDR1 SGHRS and CDR2 YFSETQ. The germline V and J ends were trimmed by 4 bases and 0 bases, with 8 bases remaining between them.

The CDR3 DNA sequence: TGTGCCTGGAGTGTACCAGTGGCATGGAACTATGGCTACACCTTC. It yields the protein CAWSVPVAWNYGYTF. This rearrangement joins TRBV30 to TRBJ1-2; no firm D call. Germline V lookup: CDR1 GTSNPN, CDR2 SVGIG (reference sequence). The CDR3 length is 15 residues. Trimming removed 0 bases at V and 2 bases at J, with 13 bases between.

As regards this clone: An end of the junction differs from the germline gene, which may be a read error. This chain connects TRBV2 to TRBJ1-1; possible D gene TRBD1, 6 bases. CDR3 length: 12 residues. Germline V gene sequence: CDR1 SNHLY, CDR2 FYNNEI. CDR3 coding DNA: TGTGCCAGCACCCGGGACACCCCAGAAGGTTTCTTT. Translation: CASTRDTPEGFF. Using reference TRBV2 and TRBJ1-1 for the parts outside the CDR3, the full variable domain is EPEVTQTPSHQVTQMGQEVILRCVPISNHLYFYWYRQILGQKVEFLVSFYNNEISEKSEIFDDQFSVERPDGSNFTLKIRSTKLEDSAMYFCASTRDTPEGFFGQGTRLTVV.

The rearrangement links TRBV10-2 to TRBJ2-1, with 9 bases lining up with TRBD2. The trim removed 7 bases at V and 4 bases at J, leaving 14 bases unmatched. The CDR3 sequence is 17 residues long. Germline CDR1 WSHSY, CDR2 SAAADI. The CDR3 bases are TGCGCCAGCACCGATAGTAGCGGGAGATTCTTTTACAATGAGCAGTTCTTC. Amino acid sequence: CASTDSSGRFFYNEQFF.

Ten or more counts support this clone. The chain combines TRBV9 with TRBJ2-7; D is possibly TRBD2 (6 bases). Per germline, CDR1 SGDLS and CDR2 YYNGEE. The CDR3 loop spans 15 amino acids. Trimming stripped 0 bases from V and 3 bases from J, with 13 bases between. The CDR3 DNA reads TGTGCCAGCAGCGTAGACCCACGGGGGATCTACGAGCAGTACTTC. It specifies CASSVDPRGIYEQYF. Drawing the rest from reference TRBV9 and TRBJ2-7, the complete variable domain is DSGVTQTPKHLITATGQRVTLRCSPRSGDLSVYWYQQSLDQGLQFLIQYYNGEERAKGNILERFSAQQFPDLHSELNLSSLELGDSALYFCASSVDPRGIYEQYFGPGTRLTVT.

This clone was observed once. Sequence at one end of the junction differs from germline and may be a read error. The rearrangement links TRBV30 to TRBJ2-7, with TRBD2 identical over 10 bases. The CDR3 totals 15 residues. The germline CDR1 and CDR2 sequences are GTSNPN and SVGIG (reference sequence). CDR3 DNA sequence: TGTGCCTTGGCACAATCCCTAGCGGGAGTTACGAGCAGGGACTTC. Its protein is CALAQSLAGVTSRDF.

The rearrangement uses TRBV2 and TRBJ2-1; the D is unclear. Germline values: CDR1 SNHLY, CDR2 FYNNEI. The V end lost 5 bases, the J end lost 6 bases, and 8 bases lay between the germline ends. This CDR3 comprises 12 residues. The CDR3 reads CASSSLTNEQFF. In DNA form, the CDR3 reads TGTGCCAGCAGTTCTCTAACCAATGAGCAGTTCTTC. Variable domain in full (rest from reference TRBV2 and TRBJ2-1): EPEVTQTPSHQVTQMGQEVILRCVPISNHLYFYWYRQILGQKVEFLVSFYNNEISEKSEIFDDQFSVERPDGSNFTLKIRSTKLEDSAMYFCASSSLTNEQFFGPGTRLTVL.

J is TRBJ2-7 and V is TRBV5-1, with D perhaps assigned TRBD1 or TRBD2 (5 bases each). This CDR3 spans 14 amino acids. V was pared by 3 bases and J by 3 bases, with 13 bases between. CDR1 is SGHRS, CDR2 YFSETQ, per germline. CDR3 residues: CASSWDPHSYEQYF. The CDR3 DNA reads as TGCGCCAGCAGCTGGGACCCCCACAGCTACGAGCAGTACTTC.

The chain is built from TRBV20-1 and TRBJ2-1; no clear D gene. This CDR3 region has 11 residues. Germline V CDR1 and CDR2: DFQATT, SNEGSKA (reference sequence). Trimming removed 6 bases at V and 8 bases at J, with 11 bases between. The CDR3: CSAPLGHEQFF. The CDR3 region has the DNA TGCAGTGCCCCCCTGGGCCATGAGCAGTTCTTC.

V gene TRBV30 combines with J gene TRBJ1-4, with 8 positions matching TRBD1. CDR1 GTSNPN and CDR2 SVGIG come from the germline V gene (reference sequence). The length of the CDR3 is 15 residues. V gave up 4 bases and J gave up 8 bases; unmatched junction bases: 12. The CDR3 nucleotides are TGTGCCTGGACTCCTCCGACAGGGGAAGGAGAAAAACTGTTTTTT. Its protein product is CAWTPPTGEGEKLFF.